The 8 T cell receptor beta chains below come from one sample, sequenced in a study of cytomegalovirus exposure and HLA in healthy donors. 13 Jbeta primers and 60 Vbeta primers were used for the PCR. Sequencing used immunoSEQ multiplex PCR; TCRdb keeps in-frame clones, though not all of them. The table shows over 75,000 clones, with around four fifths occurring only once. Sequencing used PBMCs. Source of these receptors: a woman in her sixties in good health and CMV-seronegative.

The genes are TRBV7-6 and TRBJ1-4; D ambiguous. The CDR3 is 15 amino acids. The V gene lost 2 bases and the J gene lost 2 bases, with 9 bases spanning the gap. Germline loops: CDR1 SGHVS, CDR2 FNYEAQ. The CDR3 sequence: CASSLWAQTNEKLFF. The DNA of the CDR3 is TGTGCCAGCAGCTTATGGGCACAGACTAATGAAAAACTGTTTTTT. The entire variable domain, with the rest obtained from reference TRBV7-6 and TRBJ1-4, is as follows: GAGVSQSPRYKVTKRGQDVALRCDPISGHVSLYWYRQALGQGPEFLTYFNYEAQQDKSGLPNDRFSAERPEGSISTLTIQRTEQRDSAMYRCASSLWAQTNEKLFFGSGTQLSVL.

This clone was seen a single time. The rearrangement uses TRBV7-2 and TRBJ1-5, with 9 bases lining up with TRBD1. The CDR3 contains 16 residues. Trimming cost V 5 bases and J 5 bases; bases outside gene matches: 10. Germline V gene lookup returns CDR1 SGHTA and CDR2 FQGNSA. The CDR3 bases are TGTGCCAGCAGCCGTAAGGGACAGGGCGGGGATCAGCCCCAGCATTTT. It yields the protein CASSRKGQGGDQPQHF.

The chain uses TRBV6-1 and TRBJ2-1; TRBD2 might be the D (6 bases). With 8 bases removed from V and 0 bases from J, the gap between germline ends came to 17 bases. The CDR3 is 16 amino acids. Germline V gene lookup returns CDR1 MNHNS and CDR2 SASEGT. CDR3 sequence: CASGEGTYSSYNEQFF. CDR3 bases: TGTGCCAGCGGAGAAGGGACTTATAGCTCCTACAATGAGCAGTTCTTC.

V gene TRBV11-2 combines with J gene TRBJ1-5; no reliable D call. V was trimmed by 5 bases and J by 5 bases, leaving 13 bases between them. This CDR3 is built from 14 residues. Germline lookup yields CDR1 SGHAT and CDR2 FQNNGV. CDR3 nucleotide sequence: TGTGCCAGCAGCCCCGATCCGAGGGATCAGCCCCAGCATTTT. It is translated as CASSPDPRDQPQHF.

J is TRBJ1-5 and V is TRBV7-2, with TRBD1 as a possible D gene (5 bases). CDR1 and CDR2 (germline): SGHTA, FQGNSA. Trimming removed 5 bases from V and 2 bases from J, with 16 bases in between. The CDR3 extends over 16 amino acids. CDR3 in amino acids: CASSTLPGGGNQPQHF. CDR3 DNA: TGTGCCAGCAGCACCCTACCCGGGGGGGGCAATCAGCCCCAGCATTTT.

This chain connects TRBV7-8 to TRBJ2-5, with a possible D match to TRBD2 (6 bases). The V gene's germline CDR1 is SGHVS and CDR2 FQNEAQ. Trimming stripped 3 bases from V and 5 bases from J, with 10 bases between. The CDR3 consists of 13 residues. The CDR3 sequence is CASSFLRGETQYF. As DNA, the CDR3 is TGTGCCAGCAGCTTCCTCCGGGGGGAGACCCAGTACTTC.

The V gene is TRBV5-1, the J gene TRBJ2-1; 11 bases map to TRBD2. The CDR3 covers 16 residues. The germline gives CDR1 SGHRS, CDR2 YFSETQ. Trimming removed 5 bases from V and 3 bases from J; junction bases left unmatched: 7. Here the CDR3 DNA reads TGCGCCAGCAGTTCCGGGACTAGCGGTTTCTACAATGAGCAGTTCTTC. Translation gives CASSSGTSGFYNEQFF.

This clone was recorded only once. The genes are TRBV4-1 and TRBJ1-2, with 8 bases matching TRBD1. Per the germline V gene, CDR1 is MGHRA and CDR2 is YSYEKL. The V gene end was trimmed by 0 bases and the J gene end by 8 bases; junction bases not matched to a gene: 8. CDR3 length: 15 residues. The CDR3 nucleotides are TGCGCCAGCAGCCAAGATCCGACAGGGGCCCAGGGCTACACCTTC. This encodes CASSQDPTGAQGYTF.